This T cell receptor (beta chain) appears in the sequencing data of a study of blood T cell repertoires in COVID-19 (dated by TCRdb to the early 2020s). About the investigation overall: Samples from collaborators originated in the United States, Italy and Spain and spanned both the acute and convalescent phases of COVID-19. The dataset comprised deeply sampled blood TCRbeta repertoires from subjects exposed to, actively infected with, or recovered from COVID-19. The samples were drawn from the first 160 participants of the ongoing ImmuneRACE study and from 1,254 subjects provided by 6 global collaborators. The repertoires were released in a freely available public database intended as a resource for research on the immune response to SARS-CoV-2. HLA class I and class II types, where available, came from metadata supplied by the sample provider rather than from assay-based typing. Sample metadata almost always included a de-identified subject ID, COVID-19 status, age in years and sex. The material from the prospective study consisted of cDNA or gDNA derived from T cells, B-cell-depleted T cells, or PBMCs. What the authors observed across the whole study: The quantity of clinical and demographic metadata differed by source and by participant and was supplied without curation.

Each collaborating institution followed its own protocols to collect whole blood in K2EDTA tubes. For TCRbeta analysis, collaborator samples were shipped as frozen whole blood, as isolated PBMCs, or as DNA extracted from either sample type. The immunoSEQ Assay, a bias-controlled multiplex PCR, was used to amplify TCRbeta CDR3 regions from genomic DNA. In the paper's pipeline: Within the assay, amplification of reference gene primers was used to estimate how many nucleated cells each sample contained. Sequence reads were collapsed and filtered to measure the absolute abundance of every unique TCRbeta CDR3 rearrangement. Productive Simpson clonality was computed per sample as the square root of Simpson's diversity index over productive rearrangements. TCRdb stores this immuneACCESS table with in-frame sequences only. Part of the clones is absent; in the studies checked, under half of the shortfall reflects unresolved V genes, and no reason is known for the rest. V, J and clone size reflect that table, while D and trimming were determined from the DNA. Here the sample has 70,000 to 80,000 clones; 91% occur a single time. Roughly 5.8% of the sample is in the top ten clones.

About this clone itself: This clone's antigen is unknown. Base qualities are missing; no much larger clone stands one base away.

Trimming accounts for 5 bases at V and 0 bases at J, while the number of junction bases matched to no gene is 8. The CDR3 runs 16 amino acids, cysteine and phenylalanine included. Only CDR3 DNA remains: 48 bases, in frame from the first base. CDR1 and CDR2 (SGHTA, FQGNSA) derive from the germline V gene. The receptor chain draws on TRBV7-2 and TRBJ2-7; 9 central bases correspond to TRBD1. Sequencing was done on a sample of peripheral blood. This receptor was obtained from a human donor in a cohort sampled during active COVID-19. The DNA is as follows: TGTGCCAGCAGCCACTCTACAGGGGGCTTCTCCTACGAGCAGTACTTC. This translates into CASSHSTGGFSYEQYF.